This is a list of T cell receptor beta chains from one sample in a study of blood T cell repertoires in COVID-19. TCRdb's copy holds only in-frame clones and misses some; the assay was immunoSEQ multiplex PCR. Altogether over 70,000 clones are present, about 90% being singletons, with the ten largest covering 11%. The sequenced sample was peripheral blood. These receptors were taken from a man at least 80 years old with acute or convalescent COVID-19. Both conserved end residues are trimmed from each CDR3.

V: TRBV3-1/TRBV3-2; CDR3: ASRRQGGSSGANVLT
V: TRBV5-8; CDR3: ASRPPGQGSGPQH
V: TRBV2; CDR3: ASSEARATDTQY
V: TRBV13; CDR3: ASSLEGGEFYNEQF
V: TRBV7-3; CDR3: ASSLGQLATEAF
V: TRBV29-1; CDR3: SVDRGRTEAF
V: TRBV3-1/TRBV3-2; CDR3: ASSQIKKREGGTDTQY
V: TRBV28; CDR3: ASSLMSQARQPQH
V: TRBV21-1; CDR3: ASSSPAAPISPLH
V: TRBV5-5; CDR3: ASSLARQPQH
V: TRBV7-9; CDR3: ASSLYNSKAF
V: TRBV28; CDR3: ASSRGGGAWT
V: TRBV6-6; CDR3: ASSLDSNQPQH
V: TRBV24-1; CDR3: ATKGQGAGELF
V: TRBV24-1; CDR3: ATSDSGLGGGYT
V: TRBV5-8; CDR3: ASSLVLAGNQPQH
V: TRBV7-9; CDR3: ASSVRGQGAIEAF
V: TRBV6-2/TRBV6-3; CDR3: ASSSFNSNTEAF
V: TRBV9; CDR3: ASSGDTFSGNTIY
V: TRBV6-5; CDR3: ASSYETGRFNSPLH
V: TRBV18; CDR3: ASSPRDSGGGTEAF
V: TRBV7-9; CDR3: ASSLAGQFTDTQY
V: TRBV4-2; CDR3: ASSQDSVYRF
V: TRBV19; CDR3: ASSTGTADSYEQY
V: TRBV2; CDR3: ASKNQGSIYGYT
V: TRBV27; CDR3: ASRIRGTGELF
V: TRBV7-8; CDR3: ASSLRDSTTGELF
V: TRBV2; CDR3: ASTPGLATDTQY
V: TRBV11-2; CDR3: ASSLGTMPGFSSYEQY
V: TRBV5-4; CDR3: ASSLARAVDDEQF
V: TRBV28; CDR3: ASRGQSNTGELF
V: TRBV3-1/TRBV3-2; CDR3: ASSARQGGMNTEAF
V: TRBV25-1; CDR3: ASSEPAGVTEAF
V: TRBV18; CDR3: ASSPQAPSDTGNTIY
V: TRBV10-3; CDR3: AIGGGGRVINEQF
V: TRBV7-2; CDR3: ASSSPGGWRGSSYNEQF
V: TRBV3-1/TRBV3-2; CDR3: ASSQAGGGGTQY
V: TRBV19; CDR3: ASSITRQERTTGYT
V: TRBV6-5; CDR3: ASSYGELGTEAF
V: TRBV4-1; CDR3: ASSQDPQGSSYNEQF
V: TRBV5-1; CDR3: ASSLQGATNEKLF
V: TRBV5-1; CDR3: ASSLRDAGGTGELF
V: TRBV2; CDR3: ASKGFGARGHYGYT
V: TRBV2; CDR3: ATGQVPSDQPQH
V: TRBV5-5; CDR3: ASSLAGTGGNIDTQY
V: TRBV6-5; CDR3: ASSYDRASPLH
V: TRBV5-5; CDR3: ASSFRGDGAF
V: TRBV4-1; CDR3: ASSQDSYGYT
V: TRBV2; CDR3: ASNGQTYNEKLF
V: TRBV5-1; CDR3: ASSLGQGPYEQY